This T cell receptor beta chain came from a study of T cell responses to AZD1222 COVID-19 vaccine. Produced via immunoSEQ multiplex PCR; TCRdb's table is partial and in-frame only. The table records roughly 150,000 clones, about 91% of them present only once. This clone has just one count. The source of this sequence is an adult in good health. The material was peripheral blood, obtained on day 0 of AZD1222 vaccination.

CDR3 residues: CASSSTGQGPGEQYF. CDR3 DNA: TGCGCCAGCAGCTCCACGGGACAGGGCCCGGGCGAGCAGTACTTC. This chain joins TRBV5-1 and TRBJ2-7; 9 bases are a match to TRBD1. The CDR3 extends over 15 amino acids. Germline CDR1 is SGHRS and CDR2 is YFSETQ. With V trimmed by 3 bases and J by 6 bases, 10 bases remained unmatched.